A single TCR beta chain is shown here with its context. Its antigen is as yet unknown. Unique molecular identifiers were incorporated when the TCRbeta library was constructed. MiXCR was run by TCRdb on the PCR reads, yielding one entry per CDR3 protein. The sample lists tens of thousands of distinct CDR3 sequences; less than 6% were seen once. This sample is part of a study of T-cell reconstitution after alpha-beta-depleted transplantation in children. Overall study findings and caveats: Newly produced T cells mostly provided counts and TCRbeta diversity after one year, as hyperexpanded clones declined. As was reported, about two months after transplant, alpha-beta T cells came from several hundred expanded graft clones. It was surviving recipient T cells and thymic progenitors that gave some patients high TCRbeta diversity at day 60.

The CDR3 covers 16 residues. V was shortened by 0 bases and J by 0 bases, with 6 bases between the two germline ends. CDR1 and CDR2 from the germline V gene are SGHVS and FQNEAQ. The TCR originated in a female patient aged 2-10 years who had a stem cell transplant for aplastic anemia, so the T cells may come from the graft donor. This specimen was PBMCs, mostly from graft donor cells, taken 60 days after TCRalphabeta/CD19-depleted stem cell transplant. The chain couples TRBV7-8 to TRBJ2-6; D not certain. CDR3 residues: CASSLAGLSGANVLTF. The DNA of the CDR3 is TGTGCCAGCAGCTTAGCCGGGCTCTCTGGGGCCAACGTCCTGACTTTC.